These 21 T cell receptor beta chains share one sample of origin, sequenced in a study of cytomegalovirus exposure and HLA in healthy donors. Primers for the PCR totalled 60 Vbeta and 13 Jbeta. The data were produced by immunoSEQ multiplex PCR, yet TCRdb's version contains in-frame clones alone and is incomplete. The table lists under 150,000 clones, almost 80% of them singletons, with 1.5% to 2% in the top ten. Material: PBMCs. Receptors were obtained from a woman in her thirties in good health and CMV-seronegative.

This chain links TRBV7-9 with TRBJ1-1; TRBD1 is a possible D gene (5 bases). The CDR3 totals 18 residues. The germline gives CDR1 SEHNR, CDR2 FQNEAQ (reference sequence). Trimming left V 5 bases short and J 0 bases short, with 22 bases between. The CDR3 nucleotides are TGTGCCAGCAGCCGGGGCGGGATTAGAGGGAGATTGAACACTGAAGCTTTCTTT. Encoded protein: CASSRGGIRGRLNTEAFF.

The chain has TRBV5-1 and TRBJ1-1; tentative D call: TRBD1 (5 bases). The germline V gene encodes CDR1 SGHRS and CDR2 YFSETQ. CDR3 length equals 14 residues. The germline V and J ends were trimmed by 0 bases and 0 bases, with 6 bases remaining between them. As DNA, the CDR3 is TGCGCCAGCAGCTTGGACAGGATGAACACTGAAGCTTTCTTT. Translating gives CASSLDRMNTEAFF.

J is TRBJ1-1 and V is TRBV30; perhaps TRBD1 as D (5 bases). Germline V lookup: CDR1 GTSNPN, CDR2 SVGIG (reference sequence). The CDR3 is made up of 13 amino acids. Trimming removed 2 bases at V and 4 bases at J, with 11 bases between. CDR3 sequence reads: CAWSLQGSTEAFF. The CDR3 bases are TGTGCCTGGAGTCTTCAGGGATCCACTGAAGCTTTCTTT.

The chain has TRBV5-4 and TRBJ2-1, with 9 positions matching TRBD2. The CDR3 extends over 17 amino acids. Germline V lookup: CDR1 SGHNT, CDR2 YYREEE (reference sequence). Trimming took 0 bases from V and 5 from J; bases not matched to a gene: 9. CDR3 sequence: CASSLGGPLAGNNEQFF. CDR3 sequence (DNA): TGTGCCAGCAGCTTGGGTGGTCCACTAGCGGGTAACAATGAGCAGTTCTTC.

The chain recombines TRBV7-8 with TRBJ1-2; D might be TRBD1 (6 bases). In germline, CDR1 is SGHVS, CDR2 FQNEAQ. Trimming removed 5 bases at V and 0 bases at J, with 16 bases between. The CDR3 totals 16 residues. The CDR3 loop is CASSPGTRPANYGYTF. The CDR3 nucleotides are TGTGCCAGCAGCCCAGGGACAAGACCTGCTAACTATGGCTACACCTTC.

The chain has TRBV10-2 and TRBJ1-2, with no clear D. Germline V gives CDR1 WSHSY, CDR2 SAAADI. V gave up 6 bases and J gave up 1 base, with 9 bases separating them. This CDR3 region has 13 residues. CDR3 coding DNA: TGCGCCAGCAGGGCCCGGAGTAACTATGGCTACACCTTC. This gives the protein CASRARSNYGYTF.

The chain combines TRBV29-1 with TRBJ1-2; D is undetermined. Trimming shortened V by 7 bases and J by 2 bases, and 14 bases separated the two germline ends. CDR1 and CDR2 (germline): SQVTM, ANQGSEA. The CDR3 has 13 amino acids. The CDR3 here is CSGGTGTNYGYTF. Here the CDR3 DNA reads TGCAGCGGCGGAACCGGTACGAACTATGGCTACACCTTC. Looking up the rest from reference TRBV29-1 and TRBJ1-2 gives the full variable domain: SAVISQKPSRDICQRGTSLTIQCQVDSQVTMMFWYRQQPGQSLTLIATANQGSEATYESGFVIDKFPISRPNLTFSTLTVSNMSPEDSSIYLCSGGTGTNYGYTFGSGTRLTVV.

The count of this clone is one. The chain carries TRBV18 and TRBJ1-1; the match to TRBD1 covers 9 bases. J gave up 1 base and V 4 bases, and 4 bases lay outside the gene matches. The length of the CDR3 is 15 residues. Germline loops: CDR1 KGHSH, CDR2 LQKENI. The CDR3 is CASSQMGQGNTEAFF. The DNA for the CDR3 is TGTGCCAGCTCACAAATGGGACAGGGGAACACTGAAGCTTTCTTT.

CDR3 DNA sequence: TGTGCCAGCAGTCCCGGCGGCTCCAATCAGCCCCAGCATTTT. It is translated as CASSPGGSNQPQHF. J is TRBJ1-5 and V is TRBV27; D is undetermined. CDR1 MNHEY and CDR2 SMNVEV come from the germline V gene (reference sequence). This CDR3 is built from 14 residues. Trimming cost V 5 bases and J 3 bases, with 11 bases left between them.

The chain carries TRBV5-1 and TRBJ2-5; TRBD2 agrees at 14 bases. Germline loops: CDR1 SGHRS, CDR2 YFSETQ. V lost 4 bases and J lost 5; bases outside the gene matches: 7. CDR3 length: 16 residues. The CDR3 loop is CASSPGLAGALETQYF. The CDR3 region has the DNA TGCGCCAGCAGCCCGGGACTAGCGGGGGCTTTGGAGACCCAGTACTTC.

The CDR3 bases are TGCGCCAGCAGCTTGGATAGCGTTAGCTCCTACAATGAGCAGTTCTTC. It encodes CASSLDSVSSYNEQFF. V gene TRBV5-1 combines with J gene TRBJ2-1; D possibly corresponds to TRBD2 (5 bases). Germline assignment: CDR1 SGHRS and CDR2 YFSETQ. This CDR3 is 16 amino acids long. Trimming shortened V by 0 bases and J by 0 bases, and 10 bases separated the two germline ends.

The chain carries TRBV6-6 and TRBJ1-5; no firm D call. CDR1 and CDR2 from the germline V gene are MNHNY and SVGAGI (reference sequence). The CDR3 consists of 14 residues. Trimming took 4 bases from V and 9 from J, leaving 16 bases between them. The CDR3 DNA reads TGTGCCAGCAGTTTGCGTTCGGGAGGGTGGCCCCAGCATTTT. As protein: CASSLRSGGWPQHF.

The chain employs TRBV11-2 and TRBJ1-2, with TRBD1 matching 7 bases. Losses at the gene ends were 5 bases for V and 2 bases for J; bases not matched to a gene: 11. The CDR3 extends over 16 amino acids. Per the germline V gene, CDR1 is SGHAT and CDR2 is FQNNGV. The CDR3 coding sequence is TGTGCCAGCAGCGTACGCCGACAGGGTACAAACTATGGCTACACCTTC. Protein product: CASSVRRQGTNYGYTF.

This sequence joins TRBV20-1 and TRBJ1-2; D remains unclear. CDR1 and CDR2 from the germline V gene are DFQATT and SNEGSKA (reference sequence). V lost 5 bases to trimming and J lost 6 bases, with 10 bases between them. The length of the CDR3 is 11 residues. The CDR3 DNA follows: TGCAGTGCTGCCCTCAGGAATGGCTACACCTTC. Its translation: CSAALRNGYTF.

This chain joins TRBV7-7 and TRBJ2-5, with D possibly TRBD1 on 5 matching bases. Germline lookup yields CDR1 SSHAT and CDR2 FNYEAQ (reference sequence). V was cut by 0 bases and J by 7 bases, with 6 bases left in between. This CDR3 comprises 12 residues. CDR3 sequence: CASSLAQGTQYF. CDR3 nucleotides: TGTGCCAGCAGCTTAGCGCAGGGGACCCAGTACTTC.

This sequence joins TRBV6-6 and TRBJ1-1; 7 nucleotides line up with TRBD1. This CDR3 comprises 14 residues. V shed 5 bases, J shed 4 bases, and the junction held 7 bases outside the gene matches. Germline V lookup: CDR1 MNHNY, CDR2 SVGAGI (reference sequence). CDR3 bases: TGTGCCAGCAGTAACCCCAGGGGGAGCACTGAAGCTTTCTTT. This translates into CASSNPRGSTEAFF.

The genes are TRBV9 and TRBJ1-4; 11 bases agree with TRBD1. CDR1 SGDLS and CDR2 YYNGEE come from the germline V gene. Losses at the gene ends were 3 bases for V and 8 bases for J; bases not matched to a gene: 9. The CDR3 is made up of 16 amino acids. As DNA, the CDR3 is TGTGCCAGCAGCGCTGGGGGGACAGGGGGAAAAGAAAAACTGTTTTTT. Translation: CASSAGGTGGKEKLFF.

This clone showed up just a few times. The V and J genes are TRBV9 and TRBJ1-3, with TRBD1 identical over 11 bases. This CDR3 has 15 amino acids. Per the germline V gene, CDR1 is SGDLS and CDR2 is YYNGEE. Unmatched junction bases numbered 0, after V lost 2 bases and J lost 2 bases. The CDR3 loop reads CASSVGQGAGNTIYF. In DNA form, the CDR3 reads TGTGCCAGCAGCGTGGGACAGGGGGCTGGAAACACCATATATTTT.

This clone came up once. J is TRBJ2-3 and V is TRBV6-4; tentative D call: TRBD2 (5 bases). Germline V CDR1 and CDR2: MRHNA, SNTAGT. The CDR3 is 15 amino acids. Trimming removed 6 bases at V and 6 bases at J, with 19 bases between. Written as DNA, the CDR3 is TGTGCCAGCAGCCCGGACGGAGCGGTAGTTGATACGCAGTATTTT. Translation: CASSPDGAVVDTQYF.

This CDR3 is CASTPPGQGAYEQYF. The CDR3 region has the DNA TGTGCCAGCACCCCACCGGGACAGGGGGCGTACGAGCAGTACTTC. The chain links TRBV6-5 to TRBJ2-7; 12 nucleotides agree with TRBD1. From germline, CDR1 is MNHEY and CDR2 SVGAGI. This CDR3 has 15 amino acids. Trimming cost V 7 bases and J 4 bases; bases outside gene matches: 8.

The rearrangement joins TRBV2 to TRBJ1-5; TRBD1 aligns across 8 bases. Germline V CDR1 and CDR2: SNHLY, FYNNEI. The CDR3 has 13 amino acids. The V gene end was trimmed by 9 bases and the J gene end by 7 bases; junction bases not matched to a gene: 8. CDR3 sequence reads: CASCDRGGQPQHF. The CDR3 DNA follows: TGTGCCAGTTGTGACAGGGGTGGGCAGCCCCAGCATTTT.